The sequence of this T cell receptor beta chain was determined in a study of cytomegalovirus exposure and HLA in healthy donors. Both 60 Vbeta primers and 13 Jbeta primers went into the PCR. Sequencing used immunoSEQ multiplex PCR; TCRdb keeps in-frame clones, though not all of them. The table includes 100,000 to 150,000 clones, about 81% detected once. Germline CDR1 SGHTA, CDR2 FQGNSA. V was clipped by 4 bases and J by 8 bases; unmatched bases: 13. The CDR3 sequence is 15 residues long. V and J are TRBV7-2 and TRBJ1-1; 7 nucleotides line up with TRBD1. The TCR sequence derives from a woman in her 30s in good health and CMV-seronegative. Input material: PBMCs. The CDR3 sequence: CASSSGGSQLFEAFF. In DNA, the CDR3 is TGTGCCAGCAGCTCAGGGGGGTCCCAGCTCTTCGAAGCTTTCTTT.